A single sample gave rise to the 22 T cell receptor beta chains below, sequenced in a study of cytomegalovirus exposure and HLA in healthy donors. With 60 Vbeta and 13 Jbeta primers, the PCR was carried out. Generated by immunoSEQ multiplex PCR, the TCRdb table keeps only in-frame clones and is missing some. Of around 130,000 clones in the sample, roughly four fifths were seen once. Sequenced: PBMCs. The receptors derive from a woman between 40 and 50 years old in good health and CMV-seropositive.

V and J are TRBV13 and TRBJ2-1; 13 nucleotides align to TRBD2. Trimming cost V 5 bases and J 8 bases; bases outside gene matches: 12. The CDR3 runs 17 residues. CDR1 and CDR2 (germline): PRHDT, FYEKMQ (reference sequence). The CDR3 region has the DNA TGTGCCAGCAGCCTCTACCGGACTAGCGGGAGTATGGATGAGCAGTTCTTC. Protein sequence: CASSLYRTSGSMDEQFF.

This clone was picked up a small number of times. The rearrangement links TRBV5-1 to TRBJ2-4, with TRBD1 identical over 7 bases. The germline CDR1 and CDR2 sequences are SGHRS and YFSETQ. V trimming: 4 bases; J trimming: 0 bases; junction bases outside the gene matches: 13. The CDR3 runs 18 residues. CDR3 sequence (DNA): TGCGCCAGCAGCGCCGGGACAGCAAACAACCTAGCCAAAAACATTCAGTACTTC. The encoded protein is CASSAGTANNLAKNIQYF. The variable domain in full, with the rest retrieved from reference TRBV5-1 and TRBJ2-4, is KAGVTQTPRYLIKTRGQQVTLSCSPISGHRSVSWYQQTPGQGLQFLFEYFSETQRNKGNFPGRFSGRQFSNSRSEMNVSTLELGDSALYLCASSAGTANNLAKNIQYFGAGTRLSVL.

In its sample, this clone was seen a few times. In DNA, the CDR3 is TGCGCCAGCAGCCAAGAGAGGGCAGGTGTCGAAAAACTGTTTTTT. Protein sequence: CASSQERAGVEKLFF. The chain is built from TRBV4-3 and TRBJ1-4; D is unclear. The CDR3 has 15 amino acids. V was shortened by 0 bases and J by 8 bases, with 13 bases between the two germline ends. Per the germline V gene, CDR1 is LGHNA and CDR2 is YSLEER.

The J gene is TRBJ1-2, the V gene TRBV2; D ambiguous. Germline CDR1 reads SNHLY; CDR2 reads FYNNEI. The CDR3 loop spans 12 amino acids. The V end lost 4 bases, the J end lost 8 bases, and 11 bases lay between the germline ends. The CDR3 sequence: CASSVEVKGYTF. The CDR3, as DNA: TGTGCCAGCAGTGTAGAAGTCAAGGGCTACACCTTC.

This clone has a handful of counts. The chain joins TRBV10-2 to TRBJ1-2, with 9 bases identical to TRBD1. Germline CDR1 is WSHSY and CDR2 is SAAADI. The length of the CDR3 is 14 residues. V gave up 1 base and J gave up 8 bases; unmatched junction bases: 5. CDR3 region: CASSELRQGGGYTF. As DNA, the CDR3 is TGCGCCAGCAGTGAGTTAAGACAGGGGGGAGGCTACACCTTC.

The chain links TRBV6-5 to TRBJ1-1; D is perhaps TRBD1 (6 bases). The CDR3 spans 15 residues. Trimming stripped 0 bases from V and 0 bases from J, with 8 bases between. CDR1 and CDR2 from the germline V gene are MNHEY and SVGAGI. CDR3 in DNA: TGTGCCAGCAGTTACTCAAGGACAGTGAACACTGAAGCTTTCTTT. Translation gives CASSYSRTVNTEAFF.

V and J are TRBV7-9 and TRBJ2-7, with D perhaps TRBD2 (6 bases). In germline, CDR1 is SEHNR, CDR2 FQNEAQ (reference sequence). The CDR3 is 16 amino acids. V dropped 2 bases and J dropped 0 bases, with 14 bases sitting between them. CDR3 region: CASSLNRLDPSYEQYF. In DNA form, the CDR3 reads TGTGCCAGCAGCTTAAATAGACTAGATCCCTCCTACGAGCAGTACTTC.

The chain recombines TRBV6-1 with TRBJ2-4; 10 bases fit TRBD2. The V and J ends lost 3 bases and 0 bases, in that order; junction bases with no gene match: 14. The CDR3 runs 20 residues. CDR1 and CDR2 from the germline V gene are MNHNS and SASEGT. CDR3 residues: CASSDAGTSANPGAKNIQYF. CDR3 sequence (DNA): TGTGCCAGCAGTGATGCCGGGACTAGCGCGAACCCGGGAGCCAAAAACATTCAGTACTTC.

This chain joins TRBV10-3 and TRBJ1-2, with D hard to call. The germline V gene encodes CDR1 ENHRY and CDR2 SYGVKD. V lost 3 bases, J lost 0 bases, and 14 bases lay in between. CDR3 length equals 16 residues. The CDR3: CAISDPWQRTNYGYTF. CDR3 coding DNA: TGTGCCATCAGTGACCCTTGGCAGCGGACTAACTATGGCTACACCTTC.

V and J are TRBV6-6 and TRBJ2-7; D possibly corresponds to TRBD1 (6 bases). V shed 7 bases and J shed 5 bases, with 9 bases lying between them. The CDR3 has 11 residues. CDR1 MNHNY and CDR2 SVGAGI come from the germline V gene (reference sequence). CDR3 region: CASITGNEQYF. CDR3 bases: TGTGCCAGCATTACAGGGAACGAGCAGTACTTC.

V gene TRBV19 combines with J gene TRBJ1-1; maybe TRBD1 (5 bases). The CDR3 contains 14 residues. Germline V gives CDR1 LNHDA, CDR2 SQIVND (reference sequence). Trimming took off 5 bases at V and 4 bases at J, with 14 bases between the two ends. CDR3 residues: CASSYTEGATEAFF. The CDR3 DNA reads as TGTGCCAGTAGTTACACCGAAGGGGCCACTGAAGCTTTCTTT.

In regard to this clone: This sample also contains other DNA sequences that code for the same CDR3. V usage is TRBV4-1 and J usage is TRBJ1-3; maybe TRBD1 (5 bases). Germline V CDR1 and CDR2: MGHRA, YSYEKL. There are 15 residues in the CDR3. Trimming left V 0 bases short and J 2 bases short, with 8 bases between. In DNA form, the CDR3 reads TGCGCCAGCAGCCAAGATTGGGGCGCTGGAAACACCATATATTTT. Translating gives CASSQDWGAGNTIYF.

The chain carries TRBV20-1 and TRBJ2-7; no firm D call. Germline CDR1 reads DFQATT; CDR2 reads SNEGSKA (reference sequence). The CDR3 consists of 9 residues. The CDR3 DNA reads TGCAGGAACTCACCCGAGCAGTACTTC. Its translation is CRNSPEQYF.

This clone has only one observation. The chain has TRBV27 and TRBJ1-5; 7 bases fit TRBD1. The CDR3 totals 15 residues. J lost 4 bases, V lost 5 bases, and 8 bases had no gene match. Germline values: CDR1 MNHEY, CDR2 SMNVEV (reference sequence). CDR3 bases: TGTGCCAGCAGTGCAAGGGGGCTCCTAAATCAGCCCCAGCATTTT. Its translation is CASSARGLLNQPQHF.

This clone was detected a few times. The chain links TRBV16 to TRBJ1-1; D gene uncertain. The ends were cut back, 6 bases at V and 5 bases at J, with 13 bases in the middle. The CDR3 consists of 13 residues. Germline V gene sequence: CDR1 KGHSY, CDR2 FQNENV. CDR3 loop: CASRGRVATEAFF. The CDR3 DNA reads TGTGCCAGCAGGGGTAGGGTAGCGACTGAAGCTTTCTTT.

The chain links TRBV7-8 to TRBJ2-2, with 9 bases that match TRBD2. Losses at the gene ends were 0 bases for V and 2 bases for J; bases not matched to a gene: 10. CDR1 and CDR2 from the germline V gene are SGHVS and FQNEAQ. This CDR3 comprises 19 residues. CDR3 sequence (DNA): TGTGCCAGCAGCTTAGCCTACGGACTAGCGAGCCTCAACACCGGGGAGCTGTTTTTT. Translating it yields CASSLAYGLASLNTGELFF.

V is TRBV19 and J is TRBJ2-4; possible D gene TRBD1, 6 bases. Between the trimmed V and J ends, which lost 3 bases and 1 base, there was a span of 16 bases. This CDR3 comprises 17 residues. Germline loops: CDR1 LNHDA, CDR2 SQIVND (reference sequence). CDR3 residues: CASSIPQGDVAKNIQYF. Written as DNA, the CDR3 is TGTGCCAGTAGTATCCCACAGGGCGATGTGGCCAAAAACATTCAGTACTTC. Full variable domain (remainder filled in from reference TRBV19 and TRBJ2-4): DGGITQSPKYLFRKEGQNVTLSCEQNLNHDAMYWYRQDPGQGLRLIYYSQIVNDFQKGDIAEGYSVSREKKESFPLTVTSAQKNPTAFYLCASSIPQGDVAKNIQYFGAGTRLSVL.

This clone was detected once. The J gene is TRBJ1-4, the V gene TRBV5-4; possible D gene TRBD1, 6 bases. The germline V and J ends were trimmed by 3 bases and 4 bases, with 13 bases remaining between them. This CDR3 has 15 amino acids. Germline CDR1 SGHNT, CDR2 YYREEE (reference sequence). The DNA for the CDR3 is TGTGCCAGCAGCTCAGGACAGTCCTTTAATGAAAAACTGTTTTTT. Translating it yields CASSSGQSFNEKLFF. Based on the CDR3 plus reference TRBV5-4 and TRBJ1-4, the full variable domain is ETGVTQSPTHLIKTRGQQVTLRCSSQSGHNTVSWYQQALGQGPQFIFQYYREEENGRGNFPPRFSGLQFPNYSSELNVNALELDDSALYLCASSSGQSFNEKLFFGSGTQLSVL.

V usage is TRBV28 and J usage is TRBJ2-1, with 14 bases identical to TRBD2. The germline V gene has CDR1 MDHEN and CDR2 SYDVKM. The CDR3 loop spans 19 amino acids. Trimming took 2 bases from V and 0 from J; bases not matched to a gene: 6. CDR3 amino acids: CASSLDGGTSGSSYNEQFF. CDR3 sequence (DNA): TGTGCCAGCAGTTTAGATGGGGGGACTAGCGGGAGCTCCTACAATGAGCAGTTCTTC.

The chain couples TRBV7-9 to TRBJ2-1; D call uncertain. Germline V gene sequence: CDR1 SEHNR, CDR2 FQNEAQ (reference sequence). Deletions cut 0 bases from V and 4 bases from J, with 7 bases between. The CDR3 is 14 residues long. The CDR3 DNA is TGTGCCAGCAGCTTAGCGAAGGAGTACAATGAGCAGTTCTTC. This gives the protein CASSLAKEYNEQFF.

The CDR3 sequence is CASSEGANTEAFF. The CDR3, as DNA: TGTGCCAGCAGCGAAGGGGCCAACACTGAAGCTTTCTTT. The chain couples TRBV9 to TRBJ1-1; D possibly corresponds to TRBD1 (5 bases). The CDR3 is 13 residues long. V lost 3 bases and J lost 2, with 8 bases in between. Germline V gene lookup returns CDR1 SGDLS and CDR2 YYNGEE.

The CDR3 DNA reads TGTGCCAGCGCCCAGGGGGATTATGAAAAACTGTTTTTT. Encoded protein: CASAQGDYEKLFF. The chain has TRBV18 and TRBJ1-4, with 7 bases matching TRBD1. From germline, CDR1 is KGHSH and CDR2 LQKENI. V was pared by 8 bases and J by 6 bases, with 6 bases of the junction left unmatched. This CDR3 region has 13 residues.